The text below deals with one T cell receptor beta chain. The antigen remains unidentified. Following RNA extraction, reverse transcription yielded cDNA that acted as the sequencing template. Profiled with immunoSEQ multiplex PCR; TCRdb holds only in-frame clones, not every one. The profile shows fewer than 150,000 clones, roughly 56% of them singletons. The length of the CDR3 is 15 residues. Germline V lookup: CDR1 SEHNR, CDR2 FQNEAQ (reference sequence). With 5 bases removed from V and 3 bases from J, the gap between germline ends came to 16 bases. Noted treatment: oral pan-JAK inhibitor, 5-10 mg twice daily. Collection of lesional scalp punch biopsies and peripheral blood was performed in alopecia areata patients. The entry originates in a study of CD8+ T cells in alopecia areata. Study at large: Severity among treated patients was scored by the percentage of scalp area affected.

Overall study results and limits: Compared with normal scalp, lesional scalp had higher clonality and more expanded CD8+ clones. The treated group had a single nonresponder, limiting CD8+ expansion-response conclusions.

The chain employs TRBV7-9 and TRBJ1-1; D gene unclear. Sample: CD4+ T cells sorted from blood, taken at week 24, from a patient treated with tofacitinib. The sequence came from a human donor with alopecia areata. The CDR3, as DNA: TGTGCCAGCAGCCCCTTACAATTTCGGGACACTGAAGCTTTCTTT. This sequence encodes CASSPLQFRDTEAFF.